This T cell receptor beta chain was obtained from a study of cytomegalovirus exposure and HLA in healthy donors. The wider study: A prior study identified 120 million or so unique TCR beta sequences from about 179 million T cells.

In regard to this clone: Antigen specificity is unknown.

With 10 bases clipped from V and 7 bases from J, the junction kept 15 bases outside the gene matches. In germline, CDR1 is MNHEY, CDR2 SMNVEV (reference sequence). This CDR3 contains 15 residues. PCR was performed using 60 Vbeta and 13 Jbeta primers. Only in-frame clones appear in the TCRdb table, and some are missing; sequencing was by immunoSEQ multiplex PCR. The sample shows about 90,000 clones, roughly 79% of them seen only once. Regarding the study as a whole: Roughly uniform sequencing depth across donors was assumed, possibly incorrectly. Certain sequence variants were highly shared and formed a cluster, and this cluster was likely a sequencing artifact. Researchers counted around 180 TCR beta chains as cytomegalovirus-associated.

The sequence derives from a man aged 25-45 years in good health and CMV-seronegative. Sequenced: PBMCs. The V and J genes are TRBV27 and TRBJ1-2; 10 nucleotides agree with TRBD1. CDR3 loop: CATADPGQGVFGYTF. DNA for the CDR3: TGTGCCACAGCAGATCCCGGACAGGGGGTTTTTGGCTACACCTTC.